The 5 T cell receptor beta chains reported below all come from one sample, sequenced in a study of OX40 agonist ivuxolimab in advanced cancers. Sequencing used immunoSEQ multiplex PCR; TCRdb keeps in-frame clones, though not all of them. The sample shows around 95,000 clones, more than 75% of them seen only once. The material sequenced was CD4+ or CD8+ T cells sorted from blood, taken in a trial of the OX40 agonist ivuxolimab. The receptors come from an adult with an advanced solid tumor such as melanoma, head and neck, liver or kidney cancer.

The chain has TRBV19 and TRBJ1-3; TRBD1 is a possible D gene (5 bases). The germline V and J ends were trimmed by 4 bases and 0 bases, with 10 bases remaining between them. In germline, CDR1 is LNHDA, CDR2 SQIVND (reference sequence). The CDR3 totals 15 residues. This CDR3 reads CASSTPGGSGNTIYF. The CDR3 bases are TGTGCCAGTAGTACCCCCGGGGGCTCTGGAAACACCATATATTTT.

The chain has TRBV30 and TRBJ2-3; D is possibly TRBD2 (5 bases). Germline V gene lookup returns CDR1 GTSNPN and CDR2 SVGIG (reference sequence). With 4 bases removed from V and 4 bases from J, the gap between germline ends came to 9 bases. The CDR3 consists of 12 residues. Here the CDR3 reads CAWTGSADTQYF. The CDR3 nucleotides read TGTGCCTGGACGGGTAGCGCAGATACGCAGTATTTT.

This clone was observed a single time. V and J are TRBV29-1 and TRBJ2-3, with 12 bases matching TRBD2. The germline CDR1 and CDR2 sequences are SQVTM and ANQGSEA. The CDR3 is made up of 15 amino acids. V lost 3 bases to trimming and J lost 2 bases; unmatched junction nucleotides: 3. This chain's CDR3 is CSVDGLAGNTDTQYF. As DNA, the CDR3 is TGCAGCGTTGATGGACTAGCGGGGAACACAGATACGCAGTATTTT.

V usage is TRBV28 and J usage is TRBJ2-2; weak D call: TRBD2 (7 bases). The germline V and J ends were trimmed by 6 bases and 2 bases, with 10 bases remaining between them. Germline V gene lookup returns CDR1 MDHEN and CDR2 SYDVKM. This CDR3 is built from 14 residues. CDR3 region: CASRGGGNTGELFF. The CDR3 bases are TGTGCCAGCAGGGGAGGGGGAAACACCGGGGAGCTGTTTTTT.

V is TRBV5-1 and J is TRBJ1-6, with 9 bases lining up with TRBD1. CDR1 and CDR2 (germline): SGHRS, YFSETQ. The CDR3 consists of 17 residues. V lost 4 bases, J lost 0 bases, and 5 bases stayed unmatched. In DNA form, the CDR3 reads TGCGCCAGCAGCCTCGGGACAGGGAGCTCCTATAATTCACCCCTCCACTTT. This sequence encodes CASSLGTGSSYNSPLHF.